This T cell receptor (beta chain) was found in a study of T cell clusters in autoimmune cytopenias. One tube held mixed TRB-A and TRB-B primer pools for touch-down PCR. TCRdb reprocessed the multiplex PCR reads and stores each CDR3 protein as one record, lacking DNA. The specimen's table records 2,500 to 3,500 distinct CDR3 sequences. Each sample's input was 250 ng genomic DNA, 40,000 or so genome equivalents. This clonotype counts as medium-sized by frequency. Its target is not known. Notes on the study in general: Compared with active autoimmune hepatitis patients, healthy donors showed approximately 3.3-fold more exclusive TRB clusters. TRB repertoire shifts in secondary cytopenia and chronic lymphocytic leukemia mostly reflected lymphoma, not autoimmunity.

Sequencing input: peripheral blood. This receptor was taken from a human donor with an autoimmune cytopenia or autoimmune hepatitis (not recorded which).

This chain's CDR3 is CSVDDRGSYNEQFF. The V call is TRBV29-1, the J call TRBJ2-1. This CDR3 has 14 residues. Germline V lookup: CDR1 SQVTM, CDR2 ANQGSEA.